The following is a TCR beta chain sequence with its context. TCRdb's copy holds only in-frame clones and misses some; the assay was immunoSEQ multiplex PCR. The sample lists about 660,000 clones; around 87% were seen once. This CDR3 has 18 residues. V shed 1 base and J 0 bases; nucleotides not matched to a gene: 8. Germline V gene data show CDR1 as LNHNV and CDR2 as YYDKDF (reference sequence). This sample was included in a study of shared T cell receptors in the human thymus. This sample also belongs to another study, concerning human thymus T cells. As reported in that work: The study used thymus tissue resected during corrective heart surgery. There appeared to be biased usage of V and J genes in thymic and blood repertoires.

The sequence came from a boy younger than two with a congenital heart defect. The rearrangement joins TRBV15 to TRBJ2-3, with TRBD2 matching 9 bases. Sequencing was carried out using thymocytes. DNA for the CDR3: TGTGCCACCAGCAGAGTGGCTAGCGGGGTAGCTAGCACAGATACGCAGTATTTT. This translates into CATSRVASGVASTDTQYF.